The 10 T cell receptor beta chains presented below share a single source sample, sequenced in a study of CD8+CD57+ T cells in acquired aplastic anemia. The use of genomic DNA as template underpinned the TCR beta VDJ and CDR3 profiling. TCRdb used MiXCR to reprocess the reads, holding one entry per CDR3 protein. The table lists 98,000 or so distinct CDR3 sequences, approximately 48% of them singletons, with 30% to 35% in the top ten. Sequencing was done on a sample of sorted CD4+, CD8+, or CD8+CD57+ T cells (not recorded which) from PBMCs. The receptors here all came from a human donor in good health, serving as a control.

This clonotype has a handful of counts. The chain employs TRBV19 and TRBJ2-7, with TRBD1 matching over 7 bases. Germline V gene data show CDR1 as LNHDA and CDR2 as SQIVND (reference sequence). Germline trimming cut 4 bases from V and 0 bases from J; bases unmatched to any gene: 6. The CDR3 sequence is 15 residues long. The CDR3 sequence: CASSTGKGASYEQYF. The CDR3, as DNA: TGTGCCAGTAGTACCGGGAAGGGGGCCTCCTACGAGCAGTACTTC.

The chain has TRBV4-3 and TRBJ2-5; 12 bases align to TRBD2. The CDR3 loop spans 17 amino acids. Trimming removed 0 bases from V and 3 bases from J; junction bases left unmatched: 5. The germline gives CDR1 LGHNA, CDR2 YSLEER. CDR3 loop: CASSQDLAGGQEETQYF. The CDR3 nucleotides are TGCGCCAGCAGCCAAGATCTAGCGGGGGGGCAGGAAGAGACCCAGTACTTC.

With respect to this clonotype: The CDR3 does not end in the conserved phenylalanine or tryptophan, so this is likely a read error. The rearrangement uses TRBV10-2 and TRBJ1-6; 10 bases match TRBD1. Trimming at V came to 7 bases and at J to 7 bases, leaving 7 bases not matched to a gene. CDR1 is WSHSY and CDR2 is SAAADI in the germline V gene. CDR3 length: 15 residues. CDR3 amino acids: CASTDRGTWNSPLHL. As DNA, the CDR3 is TGCGCCAGCACGGACAGGGGGACGTGGAATTCACCCCTCCACCTT.

The V call is TRBV30, the J call TRBJ1-2, with D unclear. The CDR3 loop spans 14 amino acids. Between the trimmed V and J ends, which lost 0 bases and 4 bases, there was a span of 12 bases. Per germline, CDR1 GTSNPN and CDR2 SVGIG (reference sequence). The CDR3 region has the DNA TGTGCCTGGAGTGTATTCTCAGACGGCTATGGCTACACCTTC. Residues: CAWSVFSDGYGYTF.

This clonotype has at least ten counts. This rearrangement joins TRBV11-2 to TRBJ2-5; D uncertain. The germline V gene has CDR1 SGHAT and CDR2 FQNNGV. V was pared by 5 bases and J by 1 base, with 11 bases between. This CDR3 has 14 amino acids. CDR3 sequence (DNA): TGTGCCAGCAGCCCTGTCTTGGGCCAAGAGACCCAGTACTTC. It specifies CASSPVLGQETQYF.

V usage is TRBV24-1 and J usage is TRBJ1-5; no reliable D call. CDR3 size: 14 residues. Trimming pared 5 bases from V and 0 bases from J, leaving 7 bases between. Germline CDR1 reads KGHDR; CDR2 reads SFDVKD. CDR3 protein: CATSGVNSNQPQHF. DNA for the CDR3: TGTGCCACCAGTGGGGTGAATAGCAATCAGCCCCAGCATTTT.

This clonotype was found many times. The chain joins TRBV25-1 to TRBJ2-1; tentatively, D is TRBD1 (6 bases). Trimming shortened V by 3 bases and J by 9 bases, and 18 bases separated the two germline ends. Germline values: CDR1 MGHDK, CDR2 SYGVNS. This CDR3 contains 15 residues. The DNA of the CDR3 is TGTGCCAGCAGTGATGGACAGCAACCTGTAGGTGAGCAGTTCTTC. Its translation is CASSDGQQPVGEQFF.

For this clonotype: No conserved phenylalanine or tryptophan ends this CDR3, so it is likely a read error. V usage is TRBV10-3 and J usage is TRBJ1-3; D uncertain. CDR1 ENHRY and CDR2 SYGVKD come from the germline V gene. The CDR3 has 16 residues. CDR3: CASSYSKPGAGNTIYS. The CDR3 coding sequence is TGTGCCAGCAGTTACTCGAAACCTGGAGCTGGAAACACCATATATTCT.

This clonotype has at least ten counts. The rearrangement joins TRBV19 to TRBJ1-2, with 9 bases identical to TRBD1. The length of the CDR3 is 13 residues. CDR1 and CDR2 (germline): LNHDA, SQIVND (reference sequence). V trimming: 6 bases; J trimming: 13 bases; junction bases outside the gene matches: 12. CDR3 DNA sequence: TGTGCCAGTAGCCCGGGGACAGGGTTTATGATCACCTTC. Translated: CASSPGTGFMITF.

About this clonotype itself: The conserved closing phenylalanine or tryptophan is absent in this CDR3, likely reflecting a read error. No DNA is shown, since the ends of the CDR3 on it are uncertain; the CDR3 is the one TCRdb lists. The chain has TRBV10-3 and TRBJ1-1. CDR1 is ENHRY and CDR2 is SYGVKD in the germline V gene. The CDR3 is 11 amino acids long, termini counted. CDR3 sequence reads: CAISESSKMIL.